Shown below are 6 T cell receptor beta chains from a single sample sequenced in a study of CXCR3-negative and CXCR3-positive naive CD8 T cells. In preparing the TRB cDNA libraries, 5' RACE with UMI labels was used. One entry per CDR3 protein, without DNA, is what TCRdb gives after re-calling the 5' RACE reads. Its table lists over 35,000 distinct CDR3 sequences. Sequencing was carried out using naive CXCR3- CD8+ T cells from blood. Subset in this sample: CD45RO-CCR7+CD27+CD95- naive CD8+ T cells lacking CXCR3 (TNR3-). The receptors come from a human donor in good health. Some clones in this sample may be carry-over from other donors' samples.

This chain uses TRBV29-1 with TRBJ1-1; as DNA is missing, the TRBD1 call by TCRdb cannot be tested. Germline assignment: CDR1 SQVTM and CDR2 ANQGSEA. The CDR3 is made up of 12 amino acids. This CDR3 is CSVERGGTEAFF.

The CDR3 loop is CSVEGTSGGSSSYNEQFF. V and J are TRBV29-1 and TRBJ2-1; TCRdb's D gene call, TRBD2, goes unchecked for lack of DNA. Germline V gene lookup returns CDR1 SQVTM and CDR2 ANQGSEA. The CDR3 covers 18 residues.

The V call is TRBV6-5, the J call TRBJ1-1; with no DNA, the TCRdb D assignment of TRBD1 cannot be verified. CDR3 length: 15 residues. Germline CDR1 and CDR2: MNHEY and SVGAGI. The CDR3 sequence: CASNLGQGLNTEAFF.

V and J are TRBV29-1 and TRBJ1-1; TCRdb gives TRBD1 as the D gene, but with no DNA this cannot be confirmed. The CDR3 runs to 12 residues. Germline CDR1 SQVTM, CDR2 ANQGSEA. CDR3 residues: CSVVRENTEAFF.

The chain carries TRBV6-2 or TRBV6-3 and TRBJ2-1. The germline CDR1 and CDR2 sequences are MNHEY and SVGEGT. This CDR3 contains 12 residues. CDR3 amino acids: CASSYDGDEQFF.

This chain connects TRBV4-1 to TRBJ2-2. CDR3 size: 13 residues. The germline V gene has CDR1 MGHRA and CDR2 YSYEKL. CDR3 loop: CASSLEPPGELFF.